Following are 31 T cell receptor beta chains from one sample sequenced in a study of response to subunit inactivated influenza vaccine. TCRdb re-called the RT-PCR reads with MiXCR, one entry per CDR3 protein. The sample has about 700,000 distinct CDR3 sequences, about 14% seen once. This material consisted of PBMCs from blood, taken 14 days before vaccination. These receptors all stem from a man aged 45 to 65 who received an inactivated influenza vaccine.

V gene TRBV24-1 combines with J gene TRBJ2-3; the D is unclear. The germline V gene has CDR1 KGHDR and CDR2 SFDVKD. Trimming removed 4 bases at V and 7 bases at J, with 8 bases between. The CDR3 extends over 12 amino acids. The CDR3 sequence is CATSDHGYTQYF. The DNA of the CDR3 is TGTGCCACCAGTGACCACGGTTATACGCAGTATTTT.

V is TRBV7-7 and J is TRBJ2-6, with D possibly TRBD2 on 7 matching bases. This CDR3 comprises 19 residues. Germline V gene sequence: CDR1 SSHAT, CDR2 FNYEAQ (reference sequence). Trimming pared 5 bases from V and 2 bases from J, leaving 22 bases between. The CDR3 spells CASSRGAHGGAAGANVLTF. CDR3 bases: TGTGCCAGCAGCAGAGGAGCTCATGGGGGGGCAGCTGGGGCCAACGTCCTGACTTTC.

This clonotype came up many times. V gene TRBV11-2 combines with J gene TRBJ2-2, with TRBD2 matching 14 bases. CDR3 length: 18 residues. From germline, CDR1 is SGHAT and CDR2 FQNNGV. The J segment lost 5 bases and the V segment lost 3 bases, leaving 8 bases of the junction unmatched. For the CDR3, the DNA is TGTGCCAGCAGCTTGGGACTAGCGGGGGCCCGTGGGACCGGGGAGCTGTTTTTT. Amino acids: CASSLGLAGARGTGELFF.

In this sample, this clonotype turned up many times. The CDR3 reads CSASWQGLGNNEQFF. The CDR3 DNA reads TGCAGTGCTAGTTGGCAGGGGCTGGGGAACAATGAGCAGTTCTTC. The V and J genes are TRBV20-1 and TRBJ2-1, with a tentative D call TRBD1 (6 bases). CDR3 size: 15 residues. The V and J ends lost 3 bases and 5 bases respectively, with 17 bases between them. Per germline, CDR1 DFQATT and CDR2 SNEGSKA (reference sequence).

The chain joins TRBV7-6 to TRBJ2-7, with TRBD2 identical over 8 bases. The V segment lost 5 bases and the J segment 3 bases; nucleotides outside the gene matches: 6. The germline V gene encodes CDR1 SGHVS and CDR2 FNYEAQ. This CDR3 comprises 14 residues. The CDR3 region is CASSGTSGHYEQYF. The DNA for the CDR3 is TGTGCCAGCAGCGGAACTAGCGGACACTACGAGCAGTACTTC.

This clonotype occurred many times. This chain links TRBV20-1 with TRBJ1-2; D is unresolved. The V end was cut by 0 bases, the J end by 7 bases, with 15 bases between. Germline V gives CDR1 DFQATT, CDR2 SNEGSKA (reference sequence). CDR3 size: 14 residues. The CDR3 sequence is CSARENLGLRGYTF. CDR3 nucleotide sequence: TGCAGTGCTAGAGAGAACCTCGGGCTGCGTGGCTACACCTTC.

The chain is built from TRBV11-2 and TRBJ2-5, with D possibly matching TRBD2 (5 bases). Deletions cut 0 bases from V and 3 bases from J, with 14 bases between. CDR3 length: 16 amino acids. Per germline, CDR1 SGHAT and CDR2 FQNNGV. The CDR3 DNA follows: TGTGCCAGCAGCTTAGACTTACTAGAGGGAGAAGAGACCCAGTACTTC. Its translation is CASSLDLLEGEETQYF. Full variable domain (outside the CDR3, taken from reference TRBV11-2 and TRBJ2-5): EAGVAQSPRYKIIEKRQSVAFWCNPISGHATLYWYQQILGQGPKLLIQFQNNGVVDDSQLPKDRFSAERLKGVDSTLKIQPAKLEDSAVYLCASSLDLLEGEETQYFGPGTRLLVL.

On this clonotype: This may stem from a read error, because a much larger clone lies one nucleotide away. The chain combines TRBV11-2 with TRBJ2-7; 12 bases align to TRBD2. This CDR3 comprises 14 residues. Germline lookup yields CDR1 SGHAT and CDR2 FQNNGV. J was trimmed by 1 base and V by 5 bases; bases with no gene match: 0. The chain's CDR3 is CASSGLAGSYEQYF. CDR3 in DNA: TGTGCCAGCAGCGGACTAGCGGGATCCTACGAGCAGTACTTC.

V is TRBV27 and J is TRBJ1-2; 11 bases map to TRBD1. CDR3 size: 14 residues. Looked up from germline, CDR1 is MNHEY and CDR2 is SMNVEV (reference sequence). J gave up 7 bases and V 8 bases, and 9 bases lay outside the gene matches. The CDR3 region has the DNA TGTGCCAGCTCGCCCGGACAGGGGGCTTTTGGCTACACCTTC. It is translated as CASSPGQGAFGYTF.

This CDR3 is CATSFYPGQGGYEQYF. The CDR3 DNA follows: TGTGCCACCAGTTTTTACCCGGGACAGGGGGGGTACGAGCAGTACTTC. The chain uses TRBV15 and TRBJ2-7, with 11 bases lining up with TRBD1. CDR3 size: 16 residues. Germline V CDR1 and CDR2: LNHNV, YYDKDF (reference sequence). Trimming cost V 6 bases and J 4 bases; bases outside gene matches: 11.

The CDR3 loop is CAISPSSYYGYTF. Here the CDR3 DNA reads TGTGCCATCAGTCCCTCCTCCTACTATGGCTACACCTTC. The rearrangement uses TRBV10-3 and TRBJ1-2; D gene ambiguous. The CDR3 runs to 13 residues. Germline V gene data show CDR1 as ENHRY and CDR2 as SYGVKD. The V end lost 5 bases, the J end lost 3 bases, and 10 bases lay between the germline ends.

This clonotype was picked up a small number of times. This rearrangement joins TRBV5-6 to TRBJ2-5; maybe TRBD2 (6 bases). The CDR3 sequence is 14 residues long. The germline gives CDR1 SGHDT, CDR2 YYEEEE. V was cut by 4 bases and J by 5 bases, with 15 bases left in between. Written as DNA, the CDR3 is TGTGCCAGCAGCCGGGGGACTTTATCGGAGACCCAGTACTTC. Its protein is CASSRGTLSETQYF.

This clonotype was observed a few times. This chain links TRBV20-1 with TRBJ1-5, with D perhaps TRBD1 (6 bases). V was clipped by 0 bases and J by 4 bases, with 16 bases between them. This CDR3 is built from 16 residues. Per germline, CDR1 DFQATT and CDR2 SNEGSKA (reference sequence). CDR3 sequence: CSARDFGGGKNQPQHF. Written as DNA, the CDR3 is TGCAGTGCTAGAGATTTCGGGGGCGGTAAAAATCAGCCCCAGCATTTT.

The sample holds a few counts of this clonotype. CDR3 sequence reads: CSASAAPSGNTIYF. In DNA, the CDR3 is TGCAGTGCTTCAGCCGCACCCTCTGGAAACACCATATATTTT. The chain carries TRBV20-1 and TRBJ1-3; unclear D gene. Germline assignment: CDR1 DFQATT and CDR2 SNEGSKA (reference sequence). There are 14 residues in the CDR3. The germline V and J ends were trimmed by 5 bases and 0 bases, with 11 bases remaining between them.

This clonotype has more than one count but fewer than ten. The V call is TRBV28, the J call TRBJ2-7; 9 nucleotides agree with TRBD1. This CDR3 comprises 13 residues. Germline CDR1 and CDR2: MDHEN and SYDVKM. Trimming at V came to 2 bases and at J to 6 bases, leaving 2 bases not matched to a gene. CDR3 sequence: CASSLMDRGEQYF. The CDR3 DNA reads as TGTGCCAGCAGTTTAATGGACAGGGGCGAGCAGTACTTC.

Points on this clonotype: The junction does not match germline at one end; this may be a read error. The chain has TRBV20-1 and TRBJ2-2; D is uncertain. CDR3 length: 13 residues. From germline, CDR1 is DFQATT and CDR2 SNEGSKA (reference sequence). The CDR3 loop reads CSAPIKNTEELFF. The CDR3 nucleotides are TGCAGTGCGCCGATCAAGAACACCGAGGAGCTGTTTTTT.

J is TRBJ1-1 and V is TRBV3-1, with D tentatively TRBD1 (5 bases). V lost 3 bases to trimming and J lost 4 bases, with 21 bases between them. This CDR3 region has 17 residues. Germline V gene sequence: CDR1 LGHDT, CDR2 YNNKEL (reference sequence). The CDR3 region is CASSHSRVVAWSTEAFF. In DNA, the CDR3 is TGTGCCAGCAGCCATTCCAGGGTGGTAGCATGGAGCACTGAAGCTTTCTTT.

This clonotype has only a few counts. The J gene is TRBJ2-1, the V gene TRBV27, with D unresolved. CDR3 length: 14 residues. Germline CDR1 is MNHEY and CDR2 is SMNVEV (reference sequence). The V and J ends lost 6 bases and 4 bases respectively, with 13 bases between them. Here the CDR3 DNA reads TGTGCCAGCAGACCGCTGGTCCGGTACAATGAGCAGTTCTTC. Amino acid sequence: CASRPLVRYNEQFF.

This rearrangement joins TRBV3-1 to TRBJ1-1, with 9 bases identical to TRBD1. V trimming: 8 bases; J trimming: 3 bases; junction bases outside the gene matches: 4. The CDR3 consists of 13 residues. Germline CDR1 reads LGHDT; CDR2 reads YNNKEL (reference sequence). The CDR3 DNA follows: TGTGCCAGCTATAGACAGGGGGACACTGAAGCTTTCTTT. This codes for CASYRQGDTEAFF.

The V and J genes are TRBV10-2 and TRBJ2-1, with 8 nucleotides matching TRBD2. Germline V gene data show CDR1 as WSHSY and CDR2 as SAAADI. The CDR3 is 14 residues long. Losses at the gene ends were 3 bases for V and 7 bases for J; bases not matched to a gene: 5. CDR3 sequence (DNA): TGCGCCAGCAGTGAACCGGGGGGGCATAATGAGCAGTTCTTC. Its protein product is CASSEPGGHNEQFF.

This clonotype was counted a few times. The chain couples TRBV11-2 to TRBJ2-1, with D possibly matching TRBD1 (5 bases). CDR3 length equals 14 residues. CDR1 is SGHAT, CDR2 FQNNGV, per germline. Between the trimmed V and J ends, which lost 3 bases and 6 bases, there was a span of 12 bases. CDR3 sequence (DNA): TGTGCCAGCAGCTTTTCAGGGTTAGGCAATGAGCAGTTCTTC. Translating gives CASSFSGLGNEQFF.

The genes are TRBV5-1 and TRBJ1-2, with 10 bases aligning to TRBD1. The trim removed 4 bases at V and 4 bases at J, leaving 10 bases unmatched. This CDR3 has 16 amino acids. Germline CDR1 and CDR2: SGHRS and YFSETQ. In DNA, the CDR3 is TGCGCCAGCAGCGCCGGGACAGGGGCGGCGATCTATGGCTACACCTTC. Its protein is CASSAGTGAAIYGYTF.

This clonotype was recorded a few times. V is TRBV9 and J is TRBJ2-7, with D hard to call. Germline V gives CDR1 SGDLS, CDR2 YYNGEE. Deletions cut 2 bases from V and 0 bases from J, with 15 bases between. This CDR3 has 16 amino acids. The CDR3 region has the DNA TGTGCCAGCAGCGTTTCTGCCGACATAGTCTCCTACGAGCAGTACTTC. It translates to CASSVSADIVSYEQYF.

The chain is built from TRBV6-1 and TRBJ2-1; D is possibly TRBD1 (6 bases). V was trimmed by 4 bases and J by 2 bases, leaving 15 bases between them. The CDR3 runs 16 residues. The germline gives CDR1 MNHNS, CDR2 SASEGT. In nucleotides, the CDR3 is TGTGCCAGCAGTGGTCGGGGTCAGGGGACCTACAATGAGCAGTTCTTC. It translates to CASSGRGQGTYNEQFF.

The chain carries TRBV15 and TRBJ1-4; D unresolved. The CDR3 spans 13 residues. Germline V gene sequence: CDR1 LNHNV, CDR2 YYDKDF (reference sequence). V gave up 0 bases and J gave up 8 bases, with 7 bases separating them. The CDR3 loop reads CATSRDTLEKLFF. DNA for the CDR3: TGTGCCACCAGCAGAGATACCCTGGAAAAACTGTTTTTT.

This clonotype showed up just a few times. The chain joins TRBV7-9 to TRBJ1-4, with TRBD1 identical over 9 bases. Per the germline V gene, CDR1 is SEHNR and CDR2 is FQNEAQ (reference sequence). Germline trimming cut 7 bases from V and 5 bases from J; bases unmatched to any gene: 8. The CDR3 totals 15 residues. The CDR3, as DNA: TGTGCCAGCACCCGGACAGGGGCCCGGAATGAAAAACTGTTTTTT. This sequence encodes CASTRTGARNEKLFF.

At least ten counts were recorded for this clonotype. The chain uses TRBV3-1 and TRBJ1-1, with 10 bases identical to TRBD1. Germline CDR1 and CDR2: LGHDT and YNNKEL (reference sequence). This CDR3 has 15 amino acids. The V and J ends lost 7 bases and 4 bases, in that order; junction bases with no gene match: 9. CDR3 loop: CASTTTGGGLTEAFF. The CDR3 nucleotides read TGTGCCAGCACCACGACAGGGGGCGGGCTCACTGAAGCTTTCTTT. The variable domain in full, with the rest retrieved from reference TRBV3-1 and TRBJ1-1, is DTAVSQTPKYLVTQMGNDKSIKCEQNLGHDTMYWYKQDSKKFLKIMFSYNNKELIINETVPNRFSPKSPDKAHLNLHINSLELGDSAVYFCASTTTGGGLTEAFFGQGTRLTVV.

For this clonotype: A much larger clone lies one base from this, so it may be a read error. The chain recombines TRBV5-1 with TRBJ2-4; weak D call: TRBD2 (5 bases). In germline, CDR1 is SGHRS, CDR2 YFSETQ. This CDR3 contains 16 residues. The CDR3 reads CASSLTAGAAKTIQYF. The CDR3 DNA reads TGCGCCAGCAGTTTGACCGCAGGAGCGGCCAAAACCATTCAGTACTTC.

The sample holds many counts of this clonotype. DNA of the CDR3: TGTGCCAGCAGCTTAGTTTCAGGGGTAGGATACGAGCAGTACTTC. Protein product: CASSLVSGVGYEQYF. The genes are TRBV7-9 and TRBJ2-7, with D tentatively TRBD1 (6 bases). The ends were cut back, 1 base at V and 4 bases at J, with 14 bases in the middle. Germline CDR1 is SEHNR and CDR2 is FQNEAQ (reference sequence). The CDR3 covers 15 residues.

This clonotype was seen more than once but under ten times. V and J are TRBV2 and TRBJ2-1; TRBD1 might be the D (5 bases). The CDR3 covers 14 residues. V gave up 6 bases and J gave up 5 bases, with 14 bases separating them. CDR1 is SNHLY and CDR2 is FYNNEI in the germline V gene. The CDR3 here is CASRQWGLHNEQFF. The CDR3 DNA is TGTGCCAGCAGGCAATGGGGCCTTCACAATGAGCAGTTCTTC. The full variable domain, in which reference TRBV2 and TRBJ2-1 provide the parts outside the CDR3, is EPEVTQTPSHQVTQMGQEVILRCVPISNHLYFYWYRQILGQKVEFLVSFYNNEISEKSEIFDDQFSVERPDGSNFTLKIRSTKLEDSAMYFCASRQWGLHNEQFFGPGTRLTVL.

The genes are TRBV7-9 and TRBJ1-2; D not resolved. Trimming took off 4 bases at V and 4 bases at J, with 13 bases between the two ends. The CDR3 has 14 amino acids. Germline CDR1 SEHNR, CDR2 FQNEAQ (reference sequence). The CDR3 nucleotides are TGTGCCAGCAGCTCAAGCTGGGAATCCTATGGCTACACCTTC. Residues: CASSSSWESYGYTF.